This TCR beta chain derives from a study of graft-versus-host responses after intestinal transplantation (dated by TCRdb to the early 2020s). Looking at the study overall: The transplants that recipients got were multivisceral, liver-intestinal, or isolated intestinal. Instead of going to the commercial service, samples from a few later patients were sequenced in-house on an Illumina MiSeq and processed with MiXCR. Alloreactive clones were identified by sequencing pre-transplant mixed lymphocyte reaction products and comparing them with unstimulated pre-transplant donor and recipient T cells. Every recipient was given anti-thymocyte globulin induction, then maintenance tacrolimus and steroids for two to three years. Donor T cell macrochimerism was defined as a peak of at least 4% donor T cells among recipient peripheral blood mononuclear cells. Of the 20 to 25 intestinal transplant recipients enrolled in the cohort, one of whom was a retransplant, a few patients without pretransplant specimens were excluded. Bulk TCR-beta CDR3 sequencing was used to track graft-versus-host and host-versus-graft alloreactive T cell clones in the graft, circulation and bone marrow after intestinal transplantation.

The library was prepared using the immunoSEQ multiplex PCR assay. For most patients, genomic DNA was isolated with the Qiagen DNeasy Blood and Tissue Kit and shipped frozen to Adaptive Biotechnologies for TCR sequencing. For most patients, genomic DNA was subjected to high-throughput TCR-beta CDR3 sequencing by Adaptive Biotechnologies. Per the authors' processing: Adaptive's ImmunoSEQ software was the source of the TCR sequencing data for over 15 patients, while a few other patients were processed with MiXCR and VDJtools. To correct CD4 versus CD8 sorting errors, sequences present in both subsets at a frequency ratio below 5:1 were removed. Because the origin of CDR3 nucleotide sequences shared between donor and recipient could not be assigned, those sequences were removed. To be classed as alloreactive, a clone needed at least 2-fold expansion over unstimulated cells and a minimum CFSE-low frequency of 0.002% (template counts) or 0.001% (read counts). Mappable clones were those detected in sequenced pre-transplant spleen, lymph node, or MLR CFSE-low populations of the donor or recipient. The cumulative frequency of alloreactive clones was calculated as a percentage of all sequences, weighted by copy number. In its TCRdb copy, this immuneACCESS table keeps in-frame sequences only and misses some clones. Where compared with another copy, unresolved V genes explain less than half of these, and the others have no known cause. The V and J calls and clone size are taken from that table; D and trimming were inferred from the DNA. For this sample there are roughly 17,000 clones; under 45% appear just once. 3% to 4% of the sample is taken by the ten largest.

What the authors observed across the whole study: The conclusions were limited by the relatively low number and heterogeneity of the intestinal transplant patients. In the allografts of patients with donor T cell macrochimerism, GvH to HvG T cell clonal ratios were high. GvH clones were detected in recipient bone marrow, and some of these GvH clones were observed earlier in ileal mucosa or blood, consistent with an intestinal mucosal origin. Early after transplant, declines in HvG clones were associated with peak levels of circulating GvH clones.

This clone was detected a few times. No clone much larger than this one lies a single base away; base qualities are absent. The time point label here, explained by the study, means: cells obtained before transplantation from donor or recipient. Mixed lymphocyte reactions plated approximately 200,000 CFSE-labeled pre-transplant responders with approximately 200,000 irradiated violet-dye-labeled stimulators and were cultured for about 6 days. After the mixed lymphocyte reaction, proliferating CD3+CD4+CFSE-low and CD3+CD8+CFSE-low responder cells were FACS-sorted on a BD Influx sorter. Sequences SGHAT (CDR1) and FQNNGV (CDR2) are obtained from the germline V gene. V loses 7 bases at its end and J loses 3 bases; junction bases beyond the gene matches: 9. Counted from cysteine to phenylalanine, this CDR3 has 15 amino acids. Only the CDR3 part of the read is kept: 45 bases, read in frame from the first base.

Sequenced here: alloreactive CD8+ T cells from a mixed lymphocyte reaction culture, sampled before intestinal transplant. The sample's cell subset or site label, decoded: CFSE-low proliferating T cells sorted from roughly six-day pre-transplant mixed lymphocyte reaction (GvH or HvG direction). The sequence was obtained from a human patient who received an intestinal transplant. The sequence links TRBV11-2 to TRBJ1-3, and 7 bases in between align with TRBD1. CDR3 reads: CASTLPRGLGNTIYF. The bases read TGTGCCAGCACCCTGCCTAGGGGGCTTGGAAACACCATATATTTT.